One sample yielded the 20 T cell receptor beta chains listed below, sequenced in a study of T cells in Graves' hyperthyroidism and ophthalmopathy. It was RNA transcripts that yielded the amplified TCR beta CDR3 regions. First-round RT-PCR targeting the TCR CDR3 was performed with the HTBI primer set. TCRdb used MiXCR to reprocess the multiplex PCR reads, holding one entry per CDR3 protein. The repertoire includes under 750,000 distinct CDR3 sequences, around a sixth of them detected once, and 15% to 20% sits in the top ten. Sequencing was performed on blood. These receptors all come from a woman aged 45 to 65 with Graves' hyperthyroidism that later progressed to Graves' ophthalmopathy.

This clonotype has only a few counts. A junction end diverges from the germline sequence, so it may reflect a read error. This chain uses TRBV2 with TRBJ2-5, with 7 bases identical to TRBD2. Per the germline V gene, CDR1 is SNHLY and CDR2 is FYNNEI. The CDR3 runs to 14 residues. This CDR3 is CASRMTSLQEAQYF. CDR3 DNA sequence: TGTGCCAGCAGGATGACTAGCCTCCAAGAGGCCCAGTACTTC.

This clonotype was detected many times. The V and J genes are TRBV2 and TRBJ2-7, with D possibly matching TRBD2 (7 bases). V dropped 4 bases and J dropped 2 bases, with 18 bases sitting between them. The CDR3 is 16 residues long. The germline gives CDR1 SNHLY, CDR2 FYNNEI. The DNA for the CDR3 is TGTGCCAGCAGTGTTTTGGTGGGGGGGCTCGCCTACGAGCAGTACTTC. This sequence encodes CASSVLVGGLAYEQYF.

The chain employs TRBV7-9 and TRBJ2-7, with TRBD1 identical over 9 bases. The germline gives CDR1 SEHNR, CDR2 FQNEAQ (reference sequence). The CDR3 totals 16 residues. The trim removed 5 bases at V and 2 bases at J, leaving 10 bases unmatched. The CDR3 protein is CASSPSPGQGTYEQYF. CDR3 nucleotide sequence: TGTGCCAGCAGCCCGTCTCCGGGACAGGGAACCTACGAGCAGTACTTC.

This clonotype was seen repeatedly, ten times or more. The genes are TRBV6-1 and TRBJ1-1, with 7 bases lining up with TRBD1. Germline CDR1 and CDR2: MNHNS and SASEGT. Trimming removed 4 bases from V and 0 bases from J; junction bases left unmatched: 11. The CDR3 loop spans 17 amino acids. CDR3 residues: CASSVALLQGMNTEAFF. CDR3 coding DNA: TGTGCCAGCAGTGTGGCCCTGCTACAGGGGATGAACACTGAAGCTTTCTTT.

The chain uses TRBV27 and TRBJ2-7; no clear D. V lost 7 bases and J 7 bases, leaving 20 bases between the germline ends. Germline loops: CDR1 MNHEY, CDR2 SMNVEV (reference sequence). CDR3 length equals 14 residues. The CDR3 coding sequence is TGTGCCAGCACCTCATCGAGCACGCCCTTTGAGCAGTACTTC. It translates to CASTSSSTPFEQYF.

This clonotype has at least ten counts. The V gene is TRBV18, the J gene TRBJ1-2; no clear D gene. Germline V gene data show CDR1 as KGHSH and CDR2 as LQKENI. The length of the CDR3 is 12 residues. Trimming cost V 5 bases and J 6 bases, with 10 bases left between them. CDR3 nucleotide sequence: TGTGCCAGCTCAGATCAGCTTGATGGCTACACCTTC. This translates into CASSDQLDGYTF. Drawing the rest from reference TRBV18 and TRBJ1-2, the complete variable domain is NAGVMQNPRHLVRRRGQEARLRCSPMKGHSHVYWYRQLPEEGLKFMVYLQKENIIDESGMPKERFSAEFPKEGPSILRIQQVVRGDSAAYFCASSDQLDGYTFGSGTRLTVV.

The rearrangement links TRBV11-3 to TRBJ2-3; D call uncertain. The germline V gene has CDR1 SGHNT and CDR2 YENEEA. The V gene lost 1 base and the J gene lost 4 bases, with 12 bases spanning the gap. This CDR3 region has 15 residues. DNA for the CDR3: TGTGCCAGCAGCTTAGGAGGTTTAGGGCCAGATACGCAGTATTTT. Translation gives CASSLGGLGPDTQYF.

This clonotype showed up just once. The genes are TRBV6-1 and TRBJ1-1; 8 bases align to TRBD1. Germline values: CDR1 MNHNS, CDR2 SASEGT. The ends lost 6 bases at V and 5 bases at J; junction bases unmatched: 14. The CDR3 is 16 amino acids. CDR3 loop: CASRGTRGQESTEAFF. The CDR3 DNA is TGTGCCAGCAGGGGCACCAGGGGACAGGAAAGTACTGAAGCTTTCTTT.

Many counts were recorded for this clonotype. The chain is built from TRBV30 and TRBJ1-3, with D unclear. Trimming removed 5 bases from V and 0 bases from J, with 8 bases in between. CDR1 GTSNPN and CDR2 SVGIG come from the germline V gene (reference sequence). The CDR3 extends over 13 amino acids. CDR3 nucleotide sequence: TGTGCCTGGGAAAGAACCTCTGGAAACACCATATATTTT. Translated, it gives CAWERTSGNTIYF.

This clonotype has just a few counts. The chain carries TRBV29-1 and TRBJ2-3; D not certain. The germline CDR1 and CDR2 sequences are SQVTM and ANQGSEA. Trimming took off 3 bases at V and 2 bases at J, with 6 bases between the two ends. This CDR3 contains 12 residues. This CDR3 reads CSVEGYTDTQYF. In nucleotides, the CDR3 is TGCAGCGTTGAGGGGTACACAGATACGCAGTATTTT.

Many counts were recorded for this clonotype. The chain uses TRBV5-1 and TRBJ1-1; 11 positions match TRBD1. The V gene's germline CDR1 is SGHRS and CDR2 YFSETQ. This CDR3 contains 16 residues. Trimming removed 3 bases from V and 5 bases from J; junction bases left unmatched: 9. The CDR3 DNA sequence: TGCGCCAGCAGCTCCGGACAGGGGGCTTTGTGGACTGAAGCTTTCTTT. Translation gives CASSSGQGALWTEAFF.

This clonotype was seen at least ten times. The V gene is TRBV12-3 or TRBV12-4, the J gene TRBJ1-2, with D perhaps matching TRBD1 (6 bases). This CDR3 has 14 amino acids. Trimming took 2 bases from V and 1 from J, leaving 8 bases between them. The CDR3 loop is CASSLQGSNYGYTF. CDR3 bases: TGTGCCAGCAGTTTACAGGGGAGTAACTATGGCTACACCTTC.

In its sample, this clonotype was seen many times. The V gene is TRBV3-1, the J gene TRBJ2-1, with TRBD2 matching over 10 bases. The CDR3 covers 15 residues. Germline V gene data show CDR1 as LGHDT and CDR2 as YNNKEL (reference sequence). V lost 6 bases to trimming and J lost 9 bases; unmatched junction nucleotides: 11. CDR3 sequence reads: CASRPSLAGGIEQFF. CDR3 bases: TGTGCCAGCAGACCAAGTTTAGCGGGGGGTATTGAGCAGTTCTTC.

CDR3 nucleotide sequence: TGTGCCAGTAGTATAGCTTACGGGGACGAGCAGTACTTC. It translates to CASSIAYGDEQYF. This rearrangement joins TRBV19 to TRBJ2-7; D is perhaps TRBD2 (5 bases). CDR3 size: 13 residues. Germline assignment: CDR1 LNHDA and CDR2 SQIVND (reference sequence). V dropped 1 base and J dropped 5 bases, with 9 bases sitting between them.

This clonotype occurred a few times. The chain couples TRBV6-1 to TRBJ1-5; D is ambiguous. This CDR3 contains 14 residues. CDR1 is MNHNS and CDR2 is SASEGT in the germline V gene. The V end lost 5 bases, the J end lost 0 bases, and 8 bases lay between the germline ends. Here the CDR3 DNA reads TGTGCCAGCAGTCGACCTAATAGCAATCAGCCCCAGCATTTT. Protein product: CASSRPNSNQPQHF.

Turning to this clonotype: The junction departs from the called germline gene at one end, perhaps through a read error. The chain joins TRBV6-1 to TRBJ2-1; maybe TRBD2 (6 bases). Germline lookup yields CDR1 MNHNS and CDR2 SASEGT. CDR3 length equals 15 residues. CDR3 sequence reads: CASSRRNRRGDEQSF. Written as DNA, the CDR3 is TGTGCCAGCAGCCGAAGGAACAGGCGGGGCGATGAGCAGTCCTTC.

The CDR3 spells CASSLERAGAQYF. The CDR3 DNA follows: TGTGCCAGCAGCTTAGAGAGGGCGGGCGCGCAGTACTTC. The chain employs TRBV11-2 and TRBJ2-7, with D perhaps TRBD2 (5 bases). Trimming pared 0 bases from V and 9 bases from J, leaving 12 bases between. This CDR3 region has 13 residues. The germline V gene encodes CDR1 SGHAT and CDR2 FQNNGV. The variable domain in full, with the rest retrieved from reference TRBV11-2 and TRBJ2-7, is EAGVAQSPRYKIIEKRQSVAFWCNPISGHATLYWYQQILGQGPKLLIQFQNNGVVDDSQLPKDRFSAERLKGVDSTLKIQPAKLEDSAVYLCASSLERAGAQYFGPGTRLTVT.

This clonotype was observed at least ten times. This chain joins TRBV11-2 and TRBJ2-1, with 8 bases lining up with TRBD2. After removal of 3 bases from V and 5 bases from J, the junction contained 6 bases not matched to a gene. This CDR3 has 15 amino acids. Germline lookup yields CDR1 SGHAT and CDR2 FQNNGV. The CDR3 here is CASSFDVAGNNEQFF. CDR3 coding DNA: TGTGCCAGCAGCTTCGACGTAGCGGGAAACAATGAGCAGTTCTTC.

This clonotype was seen ten or more times. The chain joins TRBV11-3 to TRBJ2-1; TRBD1 or TRBD2 may be the D gene (5 bases each). Between the trimmed V and J ends, which lost 1 base and 3 bases, there was a span of 13 bases. The length of the CDR3 is 16 residues. Looked up from germline, CDR1 is SGHNT and CDR2 is YENEEA. The CDR3 sequence: CASSLGPRGDYNEQFF. In nucleotides, the CDR3 is TGTGCCAGCAGCTTAGGGCCCCGGGGCGACTACAATGAGCAGTTCTTC.

This clonotype came up a few times. V usage is TRBV19 and J usage is TRBJ1-5, with D unclear. The CDR3 covers 15 residues. Between the trimmed V and J ends, which lost 2 bases and 1 base, there was a span of 9 bases. Looked up from germline, CDR1 is LNHDA and CDR2 is SQIVND (reference sequence). This chain's CDR3 is CASSIQRWSNQPQHF. CDR3 coding DNA: TGTGCCAGTAGTATACAACGGTGGAGCAATCAGCCCCAGCATTTT.